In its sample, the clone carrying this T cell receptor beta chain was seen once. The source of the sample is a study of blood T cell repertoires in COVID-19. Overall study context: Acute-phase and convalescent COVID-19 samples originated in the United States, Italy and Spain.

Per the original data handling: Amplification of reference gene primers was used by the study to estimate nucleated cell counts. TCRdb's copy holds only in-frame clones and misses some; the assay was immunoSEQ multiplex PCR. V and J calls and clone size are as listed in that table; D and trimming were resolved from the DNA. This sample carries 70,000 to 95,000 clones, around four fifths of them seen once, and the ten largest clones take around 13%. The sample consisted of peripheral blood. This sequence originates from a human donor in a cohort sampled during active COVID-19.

The CDR3 region has the DNA TGTGCCAGCAGTCGCCTTAGACCGGGACAGGGGAAGAACACTGAAGCTTTCTTT. It translates to CASSRLRPGQGKNTEAFF. This chain joins TRBV2 and TRBJ1-1, with 10 bases identical to TRBD1. CDR1 and CDR2 from the germline V gene are SNHLY and FYNNEI. This CDR3 is built from 18 residues. V lost 5 bases, J lost 1 base, and 13 bases stayed unmatched.